The clone carrying this T cell receptor (beta chain) was recorded once. Its antigen remains unidentified. This specimen comes from a study of shared clonotypes between healthy human individuals. Naive CD4+ cells were CD45RA-selected; the remaining cells were memory. For every subset, genomic DNA was evenly distributed across several immunoSEQ plates. As originally analysed: ImmunoSEQ output held junction-only sequences without quality scores, so filtering differed. Data came from immunoSEQ multiplex PCR; TCRdb stores just in-frame clones and leaves some out. V, J and clone size derive from that table, while D and trimming were established from the DNA sequence. The sample includes under 1,100,000 clones, more than 65% seen only once; the top ten take over 1.3%. General observations from the study: The sampled material consisted only of blood, and tissue repertoires are likely to differ.

CDR1 is SGHKS, CDR2 YYEKEE, per germline (reference sequence). The CDR3 runs to 14 residues. Trimming stripped 4 bases from V and 4 bases from J, with 14 bases between. The chain is built from TRBV5-5 and TRBJ1-2; D uncertain. Material: memory CD4+ T cells sorted from blood. Noted subset: CD45RA-negative fraction. The receptor was derived from a man aged 18 to 29 in good health. The DNA of the CDR3 is TGTGCCAGCAGCGACGGGATCGAGCGCTATGGCTACACCTTC. The encoded protein is CASSDGIERYGYTF.